Following are 5 T cell receptor beta chains from one sample sequenced in a study of blood T cells in healthy people across ages. With a J-beta primer mix and a sample-barcoded 5' primer, a second PCR ran roughly 6 to 11 cycles. TCRdb reanalysed the 5' RACE reads using MiXCR and keeps one entry per CDR3 protein. The data hold 890,000 or so distinct CDR3 sequences, with around 68% observed a single time. Sequenced input: blood. The source of these receptors is a man aged 30-40 years in good health.

This chain uses TRBV6-5 with TRBJ1-1; D may be TRBD1 (5 bases). This CDR3 spans 15 amino acids. Germline CDR1 is MNHEY and CDR2 is SVGAGI. Trimming removed 1 base at V and 1 base at J, with 10 bases between. The chain's CDR3 is CASSYFRQKNTEAFF. As DNA, the CDR3 is TGTGCCAGCAGTTACTTTAGACAGAAGAACACTGAAGCTTTCTTT.

This clonotype has a single count. This chain joins TRBV5-1 and TRBJ2-2, with D unresolved. This CDR3 is 15 amino acids long. Germline CDR1 and CDR2: SGHRS and YFSETQ. V was clipped by 3 bases and J by 0 bases, with 9 bases between them. The DNA of the CDR3 is TGCGCCAGCAGCTGGGTTCACTCGAACACCGGGGAGCTGTTTTTT. Protein sequence: CASSWVHSNTGELFF.

The V call is TRBV20-1, the J call TRBJ1-2, with a possible D match to TRBD1 (5 bases). The CDR3 runs to 14 residues. Germline assignment: CDR1 DFQATT and CDR2 SNEGSKA (reference sequence). Trimming cost V 5 bases and J 0 bases, with 13 bases left between them. Written as DNA, the CDR3 is TGCAGTGCTCCCGGGGCGGGGTCTAACTATGGCTACACCTTC. Translated, it gives CSAPGAGSNYGYTF.

The rearrangement uses TRBV7-3 and TRBJ2-3; D is unresolved. The germline V and J ends were trimmed by 2 bases and 3 bases, with 12 bases remaining between them. The CDR3 is 15 residues long. Germline-derived CDR1 and CDR2 are SGHTA and FQGTGA. CDR3 bases: TGTGCCAGCAGCTTATCCAGCTTTTTTACAGATACGCAGTATTTT. It specifies CASSLSSFFTDTQYF.

The CDR3 DNA reads TGTGCCAGCAGCTTAGAGATTATGGCGGCCTATGGCTACACCTTC. Protein product: CASSLEIMAAYGYTF. V is TRBV7-9 and J is TRBJ1-2, with D hard to call. Trimming took off 1 base at V and 4 bases at J, with 13 bases between the two ends. Looked up from germline, CDR1 is SEHNR and CDR2 is FQNEAQ (reference sequence). This CDR3 has 15 residues. Combining the CDR3 with reference TRBV7-9 and TRBJ1-2 gives the whole variable domain DTGVSQNPRHKITKRGQNVTFRCDPISEHNRLYWYRQTLGQGPEFLTYFQNEAQLEKSRLLSDRFSAERPKGSFSTLEIQRTEQGDSAMYLCASSLEIMAAYGYTFGSGTRLTVV.